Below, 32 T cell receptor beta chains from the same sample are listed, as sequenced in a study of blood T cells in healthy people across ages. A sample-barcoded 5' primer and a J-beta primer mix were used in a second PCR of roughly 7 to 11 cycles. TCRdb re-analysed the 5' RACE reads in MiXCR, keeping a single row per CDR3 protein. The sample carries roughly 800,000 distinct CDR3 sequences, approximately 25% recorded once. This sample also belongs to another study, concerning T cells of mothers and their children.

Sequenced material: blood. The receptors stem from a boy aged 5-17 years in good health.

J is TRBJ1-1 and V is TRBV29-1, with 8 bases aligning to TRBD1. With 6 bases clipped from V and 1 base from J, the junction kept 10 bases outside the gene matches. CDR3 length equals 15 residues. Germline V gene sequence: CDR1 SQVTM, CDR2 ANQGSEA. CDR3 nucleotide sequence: TGCAGCGTCTTCGCCTTTGGGACAGGGAACACTGAAGCTTTCTTT. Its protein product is CSVFAFGTGNTEAFF.

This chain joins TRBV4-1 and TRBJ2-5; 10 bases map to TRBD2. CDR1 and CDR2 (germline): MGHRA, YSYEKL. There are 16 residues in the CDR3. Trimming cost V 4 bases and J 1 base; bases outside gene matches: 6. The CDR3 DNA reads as TGCGCCAGCAGCCTCCTAGCGGGAGTGCCCCAAGAGACCCAGTACTTC. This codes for CASSLLAGVPQETQYF.

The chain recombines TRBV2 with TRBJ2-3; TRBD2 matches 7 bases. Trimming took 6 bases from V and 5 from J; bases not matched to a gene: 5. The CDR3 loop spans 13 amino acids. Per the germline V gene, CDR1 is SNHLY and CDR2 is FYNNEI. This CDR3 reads CASRPGLLDTQYF. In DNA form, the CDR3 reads TGTGCCAGCAGACCGGGACTATTAGATACGCAGTATTTT.

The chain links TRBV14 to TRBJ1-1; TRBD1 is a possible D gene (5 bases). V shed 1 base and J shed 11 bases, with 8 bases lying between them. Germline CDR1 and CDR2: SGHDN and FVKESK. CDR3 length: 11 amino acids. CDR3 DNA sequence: TGTGCCAGCAGCCAAGTCGGGGCGGCTTTCTTT. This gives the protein CASSQVGAAFF.

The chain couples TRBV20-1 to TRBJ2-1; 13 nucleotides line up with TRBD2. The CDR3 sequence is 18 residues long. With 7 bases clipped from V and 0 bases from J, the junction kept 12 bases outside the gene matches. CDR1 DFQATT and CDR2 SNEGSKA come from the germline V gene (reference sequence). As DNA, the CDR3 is TGCAGTGTGCTGCGGACTAGCGGGAGACCCAGCTCCTACAATGAGCAGTTCTTC. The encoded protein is CSVLRTSGRPSSYNEQFF.

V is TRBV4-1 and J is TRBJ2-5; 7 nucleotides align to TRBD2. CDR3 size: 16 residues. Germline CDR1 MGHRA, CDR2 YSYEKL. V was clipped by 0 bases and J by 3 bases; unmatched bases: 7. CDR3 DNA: TGCGCCAGCAGCCAAGATGAGGCGGGAGCAAAAGAGACCCAGTACTTC. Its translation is CASSQDEAGAKETQYF.

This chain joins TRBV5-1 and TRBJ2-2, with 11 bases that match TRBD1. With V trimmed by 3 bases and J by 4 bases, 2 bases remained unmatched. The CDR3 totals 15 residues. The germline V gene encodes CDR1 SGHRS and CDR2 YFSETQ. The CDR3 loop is CASSSGQGVTGELFF. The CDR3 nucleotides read TGCGCCAGCAGCTCGGGACAGGGGGTCACCGGGGAGCTGTTTTTT.

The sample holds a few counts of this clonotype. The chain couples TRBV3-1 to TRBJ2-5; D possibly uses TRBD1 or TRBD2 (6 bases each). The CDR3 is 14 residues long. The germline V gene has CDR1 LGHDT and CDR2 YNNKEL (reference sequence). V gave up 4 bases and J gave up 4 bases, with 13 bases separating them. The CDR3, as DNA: TGTGCCAGCAGCCCGAAGGGGGGTTCAGAGACCCAGTACTTC. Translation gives CASSPKGGSETQYF.

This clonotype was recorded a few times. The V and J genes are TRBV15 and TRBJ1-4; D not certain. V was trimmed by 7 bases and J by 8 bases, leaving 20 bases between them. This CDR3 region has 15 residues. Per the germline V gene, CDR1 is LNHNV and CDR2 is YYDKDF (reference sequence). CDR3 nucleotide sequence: TGTGCCACCATGGCCCTTGGGGAGAGAGACGAAAAACTGTTTTTT. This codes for CATMALGERDEKLFF. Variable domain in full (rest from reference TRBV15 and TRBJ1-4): DAMVIQNPRYQVTQFGKPVTLSCSQTLNHNVMYWYQQKSSQAPKLLFHYYDKDFNNEADTPDNFQSRRPNTSFCFLDIRSPGLGDTAMYLCATMALGERDEKLFFGSGTQLSVL.

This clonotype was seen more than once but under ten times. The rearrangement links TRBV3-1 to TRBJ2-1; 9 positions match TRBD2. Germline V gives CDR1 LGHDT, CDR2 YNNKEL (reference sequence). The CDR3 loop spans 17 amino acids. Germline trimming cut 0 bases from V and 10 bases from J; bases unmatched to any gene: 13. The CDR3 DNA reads TGTGCCAGCAGCCAAGATTTAAGGCCTAGCGGGAAGAGGGAGCAGTTCTTC. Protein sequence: CASSQDLRPSGKREQFF.

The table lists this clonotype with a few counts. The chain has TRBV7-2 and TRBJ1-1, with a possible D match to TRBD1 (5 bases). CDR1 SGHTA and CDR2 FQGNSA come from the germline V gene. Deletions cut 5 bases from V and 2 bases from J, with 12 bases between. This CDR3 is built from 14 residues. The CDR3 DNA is TGTGCCAGCAGCCCTCGGGGGGGTAACACTGAAGCTTTCTTT. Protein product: CASSPRGGNTEAFF. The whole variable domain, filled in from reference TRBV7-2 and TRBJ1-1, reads GAGVSQSPSNKVTEKGKDVELRCDPISGHTALYWYRQSLGQGLEFLIYFQGNSAPDKSGLPSDRFSAERTGGSVSTLTIQRTQQEDSAVYLCASSPRGGNTEAFFGQGTRLTVV.

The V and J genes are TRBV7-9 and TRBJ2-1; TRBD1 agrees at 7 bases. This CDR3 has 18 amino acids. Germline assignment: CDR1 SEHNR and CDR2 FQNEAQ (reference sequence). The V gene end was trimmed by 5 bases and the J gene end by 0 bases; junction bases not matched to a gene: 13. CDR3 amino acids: CASSPRGTASFSYNEQFF. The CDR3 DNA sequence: TGTGCCAGCAGCCCAAGAGGGACAGCAAGCTTCTCCTACAATGAGCAGTTCTTC. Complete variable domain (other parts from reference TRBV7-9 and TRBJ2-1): DTGVSQNPRHKITKRGQNVTFRCDPISEHNRLYWYRQTLGQGPEFLTYFQNEAQLEKSRLLSDRFSAERPKGSFSTLEIQRTEQGDSAMYLCASSPRGTASFSYNEQFFGPGTRLTVL.

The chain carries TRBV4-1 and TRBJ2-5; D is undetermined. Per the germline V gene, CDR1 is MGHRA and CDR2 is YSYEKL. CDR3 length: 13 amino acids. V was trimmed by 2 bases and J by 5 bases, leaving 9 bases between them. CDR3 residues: CASSQIDEETQYF. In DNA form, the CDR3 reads TGCGCCAGCAGCCAAATAGATGAGGAGACCCAGTACTTC.

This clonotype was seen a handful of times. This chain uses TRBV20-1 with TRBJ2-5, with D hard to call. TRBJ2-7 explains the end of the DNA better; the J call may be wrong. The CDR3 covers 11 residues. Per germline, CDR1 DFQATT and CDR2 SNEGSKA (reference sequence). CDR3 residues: CSAIGDYEQYF. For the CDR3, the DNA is TGCAGTGCTATTGGGGACTACGAGCAGTACTTC.

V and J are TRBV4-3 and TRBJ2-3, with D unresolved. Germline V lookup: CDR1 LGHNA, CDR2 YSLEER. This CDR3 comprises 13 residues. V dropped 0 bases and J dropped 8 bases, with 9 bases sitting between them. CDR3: CASSQDYQSTQYF. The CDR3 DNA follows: TGCGCCAGCAGCCAAGATTATCAGTCTACGCAGTATTTT.

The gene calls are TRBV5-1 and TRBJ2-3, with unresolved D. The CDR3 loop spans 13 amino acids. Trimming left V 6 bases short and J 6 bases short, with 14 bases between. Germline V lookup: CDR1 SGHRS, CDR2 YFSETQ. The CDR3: CASTDSPGDTQYF. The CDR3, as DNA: TGCGCCAGCACCGACTCCCCTGGGGATACGCAGTATTTT.

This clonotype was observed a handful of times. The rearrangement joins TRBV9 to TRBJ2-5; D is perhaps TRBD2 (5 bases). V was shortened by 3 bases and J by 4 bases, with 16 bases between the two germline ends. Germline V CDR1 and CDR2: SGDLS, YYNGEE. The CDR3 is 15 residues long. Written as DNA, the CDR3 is TGTGCCAGCAGCGCCCGAGGGCACCAAGGAGAGACCCAGTACTTC. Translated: CASSARGHQGETQYF.

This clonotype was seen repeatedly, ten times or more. CDR3 DNA: TGCGCCAGCAGCCAAGTGGGGGGAGAGACCCAGTACTTC. Its translation is CASSQVGGETQYF. The chain joins TRBV4-3 to TRBJ2-5; D is perhaps TRBD2 (6 bases). CDR3 length: 13 amino acids. Per germline, CDR1 LGHNA and CDR2 YSLEER. V was clipped by 1 base and J by 4 bases, with 7 bases between them.

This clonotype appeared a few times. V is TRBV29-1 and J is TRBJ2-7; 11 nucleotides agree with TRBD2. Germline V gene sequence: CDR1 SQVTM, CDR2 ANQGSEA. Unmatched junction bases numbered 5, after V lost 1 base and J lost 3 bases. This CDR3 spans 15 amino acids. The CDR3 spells CSVEVETSGIYEQYF. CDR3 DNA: TGCAGCGTTGAAGTAGAGACTAGCGGGATCTACGAGCAGTACTTC.

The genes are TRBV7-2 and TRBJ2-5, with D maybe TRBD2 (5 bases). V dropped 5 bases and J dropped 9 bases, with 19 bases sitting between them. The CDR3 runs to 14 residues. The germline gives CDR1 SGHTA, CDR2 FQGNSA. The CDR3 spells CASSPLPAGEAQYF. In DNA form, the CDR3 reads TGTGCCAGCAGCCCCCTCCCGGCGGGTGAGGCCCAGTACTTC. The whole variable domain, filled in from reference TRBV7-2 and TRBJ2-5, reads GAGVSQSPSNKVTEKGKDVELRCDPISGHTALYWYRQSLGQGLEFLIYFQGNSAPDKSGLPSDRFSAERTGGSVSTLTIQRTQQEDSAVYLCASSPLPAGEAQYFGPGTRLLVL.

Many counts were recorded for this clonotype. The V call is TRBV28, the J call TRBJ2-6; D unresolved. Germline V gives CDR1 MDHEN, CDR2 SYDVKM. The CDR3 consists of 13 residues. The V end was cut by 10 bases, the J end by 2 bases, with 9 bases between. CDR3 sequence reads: CATLVAGANVLTF. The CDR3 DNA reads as TGTGCCACCCTTGTAGCTGGGGCCAACGTCCTGACTTTC.

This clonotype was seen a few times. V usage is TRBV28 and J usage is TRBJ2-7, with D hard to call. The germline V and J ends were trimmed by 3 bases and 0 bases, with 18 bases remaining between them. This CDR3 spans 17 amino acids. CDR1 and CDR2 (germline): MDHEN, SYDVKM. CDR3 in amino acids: CASSLAYSILNSYEQYF. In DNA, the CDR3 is TGTGCCAGCAGTTTGGCCTACAGTATTCTTAACTCCTACGAGCAGTACTTC.

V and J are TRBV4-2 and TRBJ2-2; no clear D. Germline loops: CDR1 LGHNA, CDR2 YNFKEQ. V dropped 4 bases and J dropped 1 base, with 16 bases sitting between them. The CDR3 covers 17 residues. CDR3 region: CASSPIGARRNTGELFF. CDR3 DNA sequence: TGTGCCAGCAGCCCGATTGGTGCCCGAAGGAACACCGGGGAGCTGTTTTTT.

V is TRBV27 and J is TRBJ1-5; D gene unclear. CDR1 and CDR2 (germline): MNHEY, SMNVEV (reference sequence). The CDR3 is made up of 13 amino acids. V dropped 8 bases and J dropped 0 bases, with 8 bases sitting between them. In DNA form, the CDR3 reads TGTGCCAGCCGGTACAGTAGCAATCAGCCCCAGCATTTT. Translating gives CASRYSSNQPQHF.

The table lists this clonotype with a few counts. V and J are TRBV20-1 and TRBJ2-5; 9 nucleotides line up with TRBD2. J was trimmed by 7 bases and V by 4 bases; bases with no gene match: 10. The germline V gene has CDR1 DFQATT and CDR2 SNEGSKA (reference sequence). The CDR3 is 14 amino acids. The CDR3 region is CSATLGGLAGTQYF. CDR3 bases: TGCAGTGCTACCCTGGGGGGACTAGCCGGGACCCAGTACTTC.

The CDR3 DNA follows: TGTGCCAGCAGTTCGCTTTTTGGGGCAGGGGGAGATACGCAGTATTTT. Protein product: CASSSLFGAGGDTQYF. This chain links TRBV28 with TRBJ2-3; TRBD1 agrees at 7 bases. V was clipped by 4 bases and J by 5 bases; unmatched bases: 12. The CDR3 consists of 16 residues. CDR1 and CDR2 (germline): MDHEN, SYDVKM.

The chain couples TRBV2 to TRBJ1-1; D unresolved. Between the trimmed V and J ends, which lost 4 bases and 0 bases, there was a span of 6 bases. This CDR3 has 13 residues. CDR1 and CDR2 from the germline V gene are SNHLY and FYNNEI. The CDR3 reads CASSAVVNTEAFF. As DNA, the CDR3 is TGTGCCAGCAGTGCAGTGGTGAACACTGAAGCTTTCTTT. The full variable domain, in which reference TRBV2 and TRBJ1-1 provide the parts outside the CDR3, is EPEVTQTPSHQVTQMGQEVILRCVPISNHLYFYWYRQILGQKVEFLVSFYNNEISEKSEIFDDQFSVERPDGSNFTLKIRSTKLEDSAMYFCASSAVVNTEAFFGQGTRLTVV.

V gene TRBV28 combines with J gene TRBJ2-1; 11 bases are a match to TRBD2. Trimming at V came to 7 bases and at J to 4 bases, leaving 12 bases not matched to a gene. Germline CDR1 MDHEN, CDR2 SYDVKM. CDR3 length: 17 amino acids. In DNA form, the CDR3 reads TGTGCCAGCACTGCGACACTAGCGGGAGTGGAGTACAATGAGCAGTTCTTC. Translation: CASTATLAGVEYNEQFF.

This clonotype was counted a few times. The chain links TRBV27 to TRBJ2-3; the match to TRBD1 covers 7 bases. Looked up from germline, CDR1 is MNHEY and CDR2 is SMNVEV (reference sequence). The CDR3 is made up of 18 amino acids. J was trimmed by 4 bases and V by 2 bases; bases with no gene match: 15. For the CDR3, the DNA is TGTGCCAGCAGTTTACGGGGACAGCCTTATGCCCACCCAGATACGCAGTATTTT. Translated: CASSLRGQPYAHPDTQYF.

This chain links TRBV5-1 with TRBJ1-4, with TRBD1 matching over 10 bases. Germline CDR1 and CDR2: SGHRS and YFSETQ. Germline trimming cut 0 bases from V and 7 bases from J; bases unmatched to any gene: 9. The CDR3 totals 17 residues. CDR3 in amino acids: CASSLARDRGLFEKLFF. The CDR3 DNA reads TGCGCCAGCAGCTTGGCCAGGGACAGGGGTCTCTTTGAAAAACTGTTTTTT.

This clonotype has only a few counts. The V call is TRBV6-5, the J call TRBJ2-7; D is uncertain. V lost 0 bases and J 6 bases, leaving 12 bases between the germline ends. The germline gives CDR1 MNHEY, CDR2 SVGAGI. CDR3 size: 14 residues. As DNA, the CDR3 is TGTGCCAGCAGTTACTCGTTGTGGGAACCCGAGCAGTACTTC. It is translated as CASSYSLWEPEQYF.

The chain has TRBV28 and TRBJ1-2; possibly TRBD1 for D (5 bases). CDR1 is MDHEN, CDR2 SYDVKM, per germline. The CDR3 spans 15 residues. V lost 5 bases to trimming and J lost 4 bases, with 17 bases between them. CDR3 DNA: TGTGCCAGCAGTCCCCCCCCCGACAGTCCCTATGGCTACACCTTC. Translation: CASSPPPDSPYGYTF.